This T cell receptor beta chain was profiled in a study of T cell repertoires in cytomegalovirus infection. Study overall: HLA-B-restricted CMV epitopes that are well studied, plus recently identified HLA-C-restricted ones, were used by the study. Whole-study findings and limits: CMV-specific HLA-C-restricted TCR beta clonotypes dominated the ex vivo response.

Concerning this clonotype: Its antigen is unknown.

Germline assignment: CDR1 LNHDA and CDR2 SQIVND (reference sequence). The ends were cut back, 2 bases at V and 2 bases at J, with 6 bases in the middle. The CDR3 extends over 14 amino acids. TCRdb recomputed calls from the reads with MiXCR, one row per CDR3 protein. The repertoire includes approximately 89,000 distinct CDR3 sequences, around 32% of them detected once, and roughly 70% sits in the top ten. This sample comprised CD8+ T cells from cultured PBMCs, obtained from culture after CMV antigen stimulation. This chain links TRBV19 with TRBJ2-2, with D perhaps matching TRBD1 (5 bases). The TCR was taken from a human donor in good health (CMV status not recorded). Some clones in this sample may be carry-over from other donors' samples. The CDR3 DNA reads as TGTGCCAGTAGTATAACAGGAAACACCGGGGAGCTGTTTTTT. This encodes CASSITGNTGELFF.